The 26 T cell receptor beta chains given below trace back to one sample, sequenced in a study of cytomegalovirus exposure and HLA in healthy donors. PCR involved 60 Vbeta and 13 Jbeta primers. The method was immunoSEQ multiplex PCR; TCRdb's version includes in-frame clones alone and lacks a portion of them. The sample has some 130,000 clones, about four fifths seen once. Source material: PBMCs. These receptor sequences come from a young man in good health and CMV-seronegative.

The chain has TRBV6-1 and TRBJ2-5; D is perhaps TRBD1 (6 bases). V lost 2 bases and J lost 5, with 12 bases in between. The length of the CDR3 is 14 residues. CDR1 MNHNS and CDR2 SASEGT come from the germline V gene. This CDR3 is CASSENRARETQYF. CDR3 DNA: TGTGCCAGCAGTGAAAACAGGGCTCGGGAGACCCAGTACTTC.

V is TRBV19 and J is TRBJ2-1; D not resolved. Trimming shortened V by 4 bases and J by 6 bases, and 13 bases separated the two germline ends. Germline V gives CDR1 LNHDA, CDR2 SQIVND (reference sequence). CDR3 length equals 14 residues. CDR3: CASSRMIASNEQFF. CDR3 bases: TGTGCCAGTAGTAGGATGATAGCTTCCAATGAGCAGTTCTTC. The full variable domain, completed using reference TRBV19 and TRBJ2-1, is DGGITQSPKYLFRKEGQNVTLSCEQNLNHDAMYWYRQDPGQGLRLIYYSQIVNDFQKGDIAEGYSVSREKKESFPLTVTSAQKNPTAFYLCASSRMIASNEQFFGPGTRLTVL.

The rearrangement uses TRBV28 and TRBJ2-1; a weak D match, TRBD1 (6 bases). The CDR3 is made up of 12 amino acids. The V gene's germline CDR1 is MDHEN and CDR2 SYDVKM. The V end lost 3 bases, the J end lost 10 bases, and 10 bases lay between the germline ends. This CDR3 reads CASSLNDREQFF. DNA for the CDR3: TGTGCCAGCAGTTTGAATGACAGGGAGCAGTTCTTC. The full variable domain, its missing parts supplied by reference TRBV28 and TRBJ2-1, is DVKVTQSSRYLVKRTGEKVFLECVQDMDHENMFWYRQDPGLGLRLIYFSYDVKMKEKGDIPEGYSVSREKKERFSLILESASTNQTSMYLCASSLNDREQFFGPGTRLTVL.

The rearrangement joins TRBV5-1 to TRBJ2-1, with 14 positions matching TRBD2. Germline loops: CDR1 SGHRS, CDR2 YFSETQ. The CDR3 has 17 amino acids. V shed 4 bases and J 6 bases; nucleotides not matched to a gene: 9. CDR3 nucleotides: TGCGCCAGCAGCCCGGGACTAGCGGGGGCCCATAGCAATGAGCAGTTCTTC. Protein product: CASSPGLAGAHSNEQFF. The full variable domain, completed using reference TRBV5-1 and TRBJ2-1, is KAGVTQTPRYLIKTRGQQVTLSCSPISGHRSVSWYQQTPGQGLQFLFEYFSETQRNKGNFPGRFSGRQFSNSRSEMNVSTLELGDSALYLCASSPGLAGAHSNEQFFGPGTRLTVL.

V usage is TRBV2 and J usage is TRBJ2-3; D gene unclear. Deletions cut 10 bases from V and 7 bases from J, with 9 bases between. There are 10 residues in the CDR3. Germline lookup yields CDR1 SNHLY and CDR2 FYNNEI. The CDR3 bases are TGTGCCACCGAGGTGCATACGCAGTATTTT. This sequence encodes CATEVHTQYF.

The DNA of the CDR3 is TGTGCCAGCAGCTTATATCCGAAGGAGGGGGCGCTTGAAGCTTTCTTT. Translating it yields CASSLYPKEGALEAFF. The rearrangement joins TRBV7-7 to TRBJ1-1, with 7 bases aligning to TRBD1. The V and J ends lost 2 bases and 7 bases, in that order; junction bases with no gene match: 13. CDR1 is SSHAT and CDR2 is FNYEAQ in the germline V gene (reference sequence). The CDR3 has 16 amino acids.

The chain combines TRBV4-3 with TRBJ2-7; 9 bases agree with TRBD1. Germline V gives CDR1 LGHNA, CDR2 YSLEER. CDR3 length: 16 residues. J gave up 0 bases and V 4 bases, and 7 bases lay outside the gene matches. CDR3 DNA: TGCGCCAGCAGCCTGGGGGACAGGGCCAGCTCCTACGAGCAGTACTTC. This gives the protein CASSLGDRASSYEQYF.

The chain recombines TRBV6-5 with TRBJ1-1; TRBD1 is a possible D gene (6 bases). Between the trimmed V and J ends, which lost 0 bases and 9 bases, there was a span of 8 bases. CDR1 and CDR2 (germline): MNHEY, SVGAGI. CDR3 length: 12 amino acids. The chain's CDR3 is CASSYSGTKAFF. For the CDR3, the DNA is TGTGCCAGCAGTTACTCAGGGACAAAAGCTTTCTTT.

This chain joins TRBV6-6 and TRBJ1-6; D is perhaps TRBD1 (5 bases). The CDR3 is 13 amino acids. V was cut by 10 bases and J by 7 bases, with 14 bases left in between. CDR1 and CDR2 from the germline V gene are MNHNY and SVGAGI (reference sequence). The CDR3 is CATADSLNSPLHF. CDR3 DNA sequence: TGTGCCACCGCAGACAGCTTAAATTCACCCCTCCACTTT.

The J gene is TRBJ1-2, the V gene TRBV4-3, with D hard to call. The V end was cut by 0 bases, the J end by 8 bases, with 19 bases between. CDR3 size: 16 residues. Germline-derived CDR1 and CDR2 are LGHNA and YSLEER. The CDR3 here is CASSQDRPNLRRGYTF. Here the CDR3 DNA reads TGCGCCAGCAGCCAAGATAGGCCCAACCTGAGGCGAGGCTACACCTTC.

This clone came up a few times. This chain links TRBV11-2 with TRBJ1-2; D remains ambiguous. Between the trimmed V and J ends, which lost 6 bases and 3 bases, there was a span of 20 bases. The CDR3 sequence is 16 residues long. Germline values: CDR1 SGHAT, CDR2 FQNNGV. CDR3 sequence (DNA): TGTGCCAGCAGTTATACCGGGAGTAGGGATTACTATGGCTACACCTTC. It codes for CASSYTGSRDYYGYTF.

The chain has TRBV11-3 and TRBJ2-7; TRBD1 matches 8 bases. The germline V gene has CDR1 SGHNT and CDR2 YENEEA. The CDR3 is 15 amino acids. The ends lost 5 bases at V and 1 base at J; junction bases unmatched: 7. The CDR3 region has the DNA TGTGCCAGCAGCGTAACTAGGACAGGGTCCTACGAGCAGTACTTC. Protein sequence: CASSVTRTGSYEQYF.

The rearrangement joins TRBV6-1 to TRBJ2-7; unclear D gene. The CDR3 contains 14 residues. Germline V gene lookup returns CDR1 MNHNS and CDR2 SASEGT. V lost 3 bases to trimming and J lost 7 bases, with 16 bases between them. CDR3 bases: TGTGCCAGCAGTGAGCGGAACTCCATTGCTGAGCAGTACTTC. As protein: CASSERNSIAEQYF.

This clone was observed a single time. This chain connects TRBV9 to TRBJ2-3; D gene unclear. The germline V and J ends were trimmed by 4 bases and 5 bases, with 11 bases remaining between them. The CDR3 has 13 amino acids. CDR1 SGDLS and CDR2 YYNGEE come from the germline V gene. This chain's CDR3 is CASSPQTGDTQYF. The CDR3 region has the DNA TGTGCCAGCAGCCCTCAGACGGGAGATACGCAGTATTTT.

This clone came up a few times. This rearrangement joins TRBV12-5 to TRBJ1-1, with TRBD1 identical over 7 bases. The junction had 10 bases not matched to a gene; V was cut back by 1 base and J by 8 bases. The CDR3 consists of 15 residues. Germline V gives CDR1 LGHNT, CDR2 FRNRAP. The chain's CDR3 is CASGLALPGTEEAFF. Written as DNA, the CDR3 is TGTGCTAGTGGTTTGGCCTTACCTGGGACAGAAGAAGCTTTCTTT.

The chain has TRBV6-4 and TRBJ1-1; TRBD1 might be the D (6 bases). The CDR3 has 14 amino acids. The V end lost 7 bases, the J end lost 1 base, and 13 bases lay between the germline ends. The germline V gene encodes CDR1 MRHNA and CDR2 SNTAGT. CDR3 sequence reads: CASNVAGANTEAFF. The CDR3 DNA reads as TGTGCCAGCAATGTGGCAGGGGCGAACACTGAAGCTTTCTTT.

The gene calls are TRBV7-9 and TRBJ2-2, with TRBD2 identical over 11 bases. Germline CDR1 reads SEHNR; CDR2 reads FQNEAQ (reference sequence). Trimming took 2 bases from V and 6 from J; bases not matched to a gene: 11. The CDR3 consists of 18 residues. The CDR3 DNA reads as TGTGCCAGCAGCTTATTCCCCTCTAGCGGGGGGCCTCCCGGGGAGCTGTTTTTT. Encoded protein: CASSLFPSSGGPPGELFF.

The chain couples TRBV4-3 to TRBJ2-1; perhaps TRBD2 as D (7 bases). The germline V and J ends were trimmed by 0 bases and 2 bases, with 11 bases remaining between them. Germline V gene lookup returns CDR1 LGHNA and CDR2 YSLEER. The CDR3 covers 16 residues. The CDR3 sequence is CASSQEGGGPYNEQFF. As DNA, the CDR3 is TGCGCCAGCAGCCAAGAAGGGGGGGGCCCCTACAATGAGCAGTTCTTC.

The V gene is TRBV10-3, the J gene TRBJ2-7, with D perhaps TRBD1 (5 bases). The V end was cut by 6 bases, the J end by 2 bases, with 8 bases between. The length of the CDR3 is 12 residues. Germline values: CDR1 ENHRY, CDR2 SYGVKD. The CDR3 protein is CAIRAGTYEQYF. The DNA of the CDR3 is TGTGCCATCAGGGCAGGGACCTACGAGCAGTACTTC.

This chain uses TRBV6-5 with TRBJ2-5; possibly TRBD2 for D (5 bases). The CDR3 has 13 amino acids. V was cut by 4 bases and J by 7 bases, with 13 bases left in between. CDR1 is MNHEY and CDR2 is SVGAGI in the germline V gene. The CDR3 here is CASSSVRAGTQYF. CDR3 DNA sequence: TGTGCCAGCAGTTCAGTCCGCGCGGGGACCCAGTACTTC.

CDR3 in DNA: TGTGCCAGCAGCGTAAACGGTGGAGAGACCCAGTACTTC. Translation: CASSVNGGETQYF. V and J are TRBV9 and TRBJ2-5; no clear D. V lost 1 base, J lost 4 bases, and 8 bases lay in between. This CDR3 spans 13 amino acids. The germline V gene encodes CDR1 SGDLS and CDR2 YYNGEE.

The chain has TRBV29-1 and TRBJ1-1, with D hard to call. The CDR3 is 11 residues long. Germline CDR1 and CDR2: SQVTM and ANQGSEA. Trimming removed 0 bases from V and 8 bases from J, with 7 bases in between. The CDR3 DNA follows: TGCAGCGTTGAAGATATTACAGAAGCTTTCTTT. It yields the protein CSVEDITEAFF.

This clone was seen a few times. This rearrangement joins TRBV9 to TRBJ1-4; a possible D gene is TRBD1 (5 bases). Trimming left V 3 bases short and J 5 bases short, with 11 bases between. CDR1 SGDLS and CDR2 YYNGEE come from the germline V gene. The CDR3 is 14 amino acids. CDR3 loop: CASSESGSNEKLFF. The CDR3 nucleotides read TGTGCCAGCAGCGAATCAGGGTCGAATGAAAAACTGTTTTTT.

V gene TRBV7-2 combines with J gene TRBJ1-2; a possible D gene is TRBD1 (5 bases). V was clipped by 5 bases and J by 4 bases, with 17 bases between them. Germline V gene data show CDR1 as SGHTA and CDR2 as FQGNSA. The CDR3 has 15 amino acids. CDR3 nucleotides: TGTGCCAGCAGCGGGGAGGGGCAGCCCTTCTATGGCTACACCTTC. As protein: CASSGEGQPFYGYTF.

The chain joins TRBV6-5 to TRBJ1-5, with D uncertain. The length of the CDR3 is 13 residues. Trimming left V 7 bases short and J 7 bases short, with 14 bases between. Per the germline V gene, CDR1 is MNHEY and CDR2 is SVGAGI. The CDR3 protein is CASTLGPGQPQHF. The CDR3, as DNA: TGTGCCAGCACCTTAGGGCCGGGGCAGCCCCAGCATTTT.

The chain links TRBV18 to TRBJ2-3; 7 bases fit TRBD2. The CDR3 is 14 residues long. J was trimmed by 2 bases and V by 6 bases; bases with no gene match: 5. Germline V gives CDR1 KGHSH, CDR2 LQKENI. The CDR3 sequence is CASSTRGDTDTQYF. CDR3 coding DNA: TGTGCCAGCTCGACACGGGGGGACACAGATACGCAGTATTTT.